This T cell receptor (beta chain) was captured by sequencing in a study of T cell repertoires in cytomegalovirus infection. CDR3 length equals 17 residues. After removal of 4 bases from V and 8 bases from J, the junction contained 17 bases not matched to a gene. CDR1 is SGHVS, CDR2 FNYEAQ, per germline. For this clonotype: Antigen: not known.

TCRdb used MiXCR to reprocess the reads, holding one entry per CDR3 protein. The sample consists of about a million distinct CDR3 sequences, around 30% of them appearing once. This sample comprised cultured CD8+ T cells from PBMCs, obtained from culture after CMV antigen stimulation. The chain links TRBV7-6 to TRBJ2-3, with 8 nucleotides matching TRBD1. The receptor comes from a human donor in good health (CMV status not recorded). Some clones in this sample may be carry-over from other donors' samples. This chain's CDR3 is CASSSSSGTGLAGTQYF. For the CDR3, the DNA is TGTGCCAGCAGCTCCTCATCCGGGACAGGCCTCGCGGGTACGCAGTATTTT. Full variable domain (outside the CDR3, taken from reference TRBV7-6 and TRBJ2-3): GAGVSQSPRYKVTKRGQDVALRCDPISGHVSLYWYRQALGQGPEFLTYFNYEAQQDKSGLPNDRFSAERPEGSISTLTIQRTEQRDSAMYRCASSSSSGTGLAGTQYFGPGTRLTVL.